This T cell receptor (beta chain) was profiled in a study of brain T cells in children with intractable seizures. Only cases whose brain tissue showed the highest T cell transcript signatures were sequenced. The data were produced by immunoSEQ multiplex PCR, yet TCRdb's version contains in-frame clones alone and is incomplete. The repertoire holds 7,500 to 8,000 clones, with 65% to 80% as singletons. This CDR3 contains 12 residues. Trimming took off 6 bases at V and 1 base at J, with 6 bases between the two ends. Germline V gene sequence: CDR1 MNHEY, CDR2 SVGAGI. Here the sequenced sample was resected brain tissue, taken at surgery. The V call is TRBV6-5, the J call TRBJ1-1; no clear D gene. This clonotype originated in a boy in the first two years of life with tuberous sclerosis and intractable seizures. The CDR3 coding sequence is TGTGCCAGCAGGTGGAGGAACACTGAAGCTTTCTTT. Translating gives CASRWRNTEAFF.